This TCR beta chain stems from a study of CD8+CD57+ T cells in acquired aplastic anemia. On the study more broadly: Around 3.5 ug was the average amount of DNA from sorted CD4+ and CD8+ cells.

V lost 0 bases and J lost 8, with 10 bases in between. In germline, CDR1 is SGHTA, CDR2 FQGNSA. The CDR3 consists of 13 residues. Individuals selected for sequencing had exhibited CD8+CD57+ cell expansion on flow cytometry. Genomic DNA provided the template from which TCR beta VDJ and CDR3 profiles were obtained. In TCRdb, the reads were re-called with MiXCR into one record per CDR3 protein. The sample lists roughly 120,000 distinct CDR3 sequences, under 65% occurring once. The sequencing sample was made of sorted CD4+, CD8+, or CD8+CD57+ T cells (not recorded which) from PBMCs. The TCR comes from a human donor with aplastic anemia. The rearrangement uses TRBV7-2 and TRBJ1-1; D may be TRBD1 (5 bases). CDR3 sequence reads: CASSLARGLEAFF. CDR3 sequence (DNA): TGTGCCAGCAGCTTAGCGCGGGGCCTCGAAGCTTTCTTT.